The rows below give T cell receptor beta chains drawn from one sample of a study of cytomegalovirus exposure and HLA in healthy donors. Clones were sequenced by immunoSEQ multiplex PCR, and TCRdb holds only the in-frame ones, with some missing. The table records tens of thousands of clones, 55% to 75% of them present only once. Input material: PBMCs. Receptors were obtained from a woman in her forties in good health and CMV-seropositive. The CDR3 runs from the conserved cysteine through the conserved F or W. A D gene is named only where the DNA matches it firmly. Clone size is given for some rows only: seen once, a few or many times, or a class if the clone is expanded.

NA	TRBV5-1	NA	TRBJ1-2	CASSVSDGEGYGYTF	TGCGCCAGCAGCGTATCGGACGGCGAGGGCTATGGCTACACCTTC
NA	TRBV19	TRBD2	TRBJ2-1	CASTRLAGNNEQFF	TGTGCCAGTACCCGGCTAGCGGGGAACAATGAGCAGTTCTTC
few	TRBV6-1	TRBD1	TRBJ1-4	CASSQDRGLTNEKLFF	TGTGCCAGCAGTCAAGACAGGGGGCTAACTAATGAAAAACTGTTTTTT
NA	TRBV2	NA	TRBJ1-2	CASRGVSGPYGYTF	TGTGCCAGCAGGGGCGTCAGCGGGCCCTATGGCTACACCTTC
NA	TRBV6-1	TRBD1	TRBJ1-4	CASSEGTGGEKLFF	TGTGCCAGCAGTGAAGGGACAGGGGGTGAAAAACTGTTTTTT
few	TRBV29-1	TRBD2	TRBJ2-5	CSVTTSGGAWETQYF	TGCAGCGTTACGACTAGCGGGGGGGCCTGGGAGACCCAGTACTTC
NA	TRBV29-1	NA	TRBJ1-2	CSASGVPGYTF	TGCAGCGCCTCAGGGGTCCCAGGCTACACCTTC
NA	TRBV27	NA	TRBJ2-4	CASSSYRVNIQYF	TGTGCCAGCAGTTCATACAGGGTAAACATTCAGTACTTC
NA	TRBV9	TRBD2	TRBJ2-5	CASSVATGLALSETQYF	TGTGCCAGCAGCGTAGCTACGGGACTAGCGCTTTCAGAGACCCAGTACTTC
NA	TRBV5-3	TRBD1	TRBJ1-1	CARSRRTGGAEAFF	TGTGCCAGAAGCCGGCGAACAGGGGGGGCTGAAGCTTTCTTT
NA	TRBV2	TRBD1	TRBJ2-7	CASRDRGHEQYF	TGTGCCAGCAGGGACAGGGGACACGAGCAGTACTTC
NA	TRBV19	NA	TRBJ1-2	CASSTDAQGSLNYGYTF	TGTGCCAGTAGTACCGACGCCCAGGGGAGTCTTAACTATGGCTACACCTTC
NA	TRBV18	NA	TRBJ2-5	CASSPEIAQYF	TGTGCCAGCTCGCCCGAAATAGCCCAGTACTTC
once	TRBV6-7	NA	TRBJ2-7	CASSYSTQGPYEQYF	TGTGCCAGCAGTTACTCGACTCAGGGCCCCTACGAGCAGTACTTC
NA	TRBV2	NA	TRBJ2-7	CASSFTSYEQYF	TGTGCCAGCAGTTTTACATCCTACGAGCAGTACTTC
NA	TRBV7-3	NA	TRBJ2-5	CASSSQGQYF	TGTGCCAGCAGCTCCCAGGGCCAGTACTTC
NA	TRBV18	NA	TRBJ2-5	CASSPGQMRETQYF	TGTGCCAGCTCACCGGGACAAATGAGGGAGACCCAGTACTTC
NA	TRBV6-5	NA	TRBJ1-2	CASSYVLSDYGYTF	TGTGCCAGCAGTTACGTGTTATCAGACTATGGCTACACCTTC
NA	TRBV5-6	TRBD2	TRBJ2-1	CASSLWGGGPYNEQFF	TGTGCCAGCAGCCTCTGGGGCGGGGGGCCCTACAATGAGCAGTTCTTC
NA	TRBV11-3	NA	TRBJ2-3	CASSFDWTATPSSTDTQYF	TGTGCCAGCAGCTTCGATTGGACAGCCACCCCCTCTAGCACAGATACGCAGTATTTT
NA	TRBV5-1	NA	TRBJ1-6	CASSNEGTRNSPLHF	TGCGCCAGCTCTAACGAGGGAACTCGGAATTCACCCCTCCACTTT
once	TRBV25-1	TRBD1	TRBJ1-1	CASSYRGLAFF	TGTGCCAGCAGTTACAGGGGGCTTGCTTTCTTT
NA	TRBV2	NA	TRBJ2-3	CASSSPAGRADTQYF	TGTGCCAGCAGCTCCCCCGCGGGGCGAGCAGATACGCAGTATTTT
NA	TRBV7-7	TRBD1	TRBJ2-7	CASSLRTGSLYEQYF	TGTGCCAGCAGCCTCAGGACAGGGTCCCTCTACGAGCAGTACTTC
NA	TRBV6-5	NA	TRBJ2-7	CASSPPGYESYEQYF	TGTGCCAGCAGCCCCCCAGGGTACGAATCGTACGAGCAGTACTTC
NA	TRBV6-5	NA	TRBJ2-5	CASSPLRTVEGTQYF	TGTGCCAGCAGTCCTCTCCGGACAGTCGAAGGGACCCAGTACTTC
NA	TRBV9	TRBD2	TRBJ2-1	CASSLVDGLAGFNEQFF	TGTGCCAGCAGCCTGGTAGACGGACTAGCGGGGTTCAATGAGCAGTTCTTC
NA	TRBV9	TRBD1	TRBJ1-2	CASSETGQASYGYTF	TGTGCCAGCAGCGAGACGGGACAGGCCTCCTATGGCTACACCTTC
NA	TRBV10-1	TRBD2	TRBJ2-1	CASSESTAGAVQGQFF	TGCGCCAGCAGTGAGTCGACAGCGGGGGCCGTTCAGGGGCAGTTCTTC
NA	TRBV19	NA	TRBJ2-7	CASSIGQKPDEQYF	TGTGCCAGTAGTATTGGACAGAAACCGGACGAGCAGTACTTC
NA	TRBV29-1	NA	TRBJ2-3	CSVELGADTQYF	TGCAGCGTTGAATTGGGAGCAGATACGCAGTATTTT
NA	TRBV6-1	TRBD1	TRBJ2-5	CAGDRDRGETQYF	TGTGCCGGGGATAGGGACAGGGGAGAGACCCAGTACTTC
once	TRBV2	TRBD2	TRBJ2-7	CATSPASGTYEQYF	TGTGCCACTTCCCCGGCTAGCGGAACCTACGAGCAGTACTTC
NA	TRBV10-3	TRBD2	TRBJ2-7	CATRTSGEAEQYF	TGTGCCACCCGGACTAGCGGGGAGGCCGAGCAGTACTTC
NA	TRBV5-6	TRBD2	TRBJ2-5	CASSSPGLAGDVFQETQYF	TGTGCCAGCAGCTCGCCTGGACTAGCGGGGGACGTATTTCAAGAGACCCAGTACTTC
NA	TRBV2	TRBD1	TRBJ1-5	CASSGQGYNQPQHF	TGTGCCAGCAGTGGACAGGGGTACAATCAGCCCCAGCATTTT
few	TRBV2	TRBD1	TRBJ2-7	CASQGQGAYEQYF	TGTGCCAGCCAGGGACAGGGGGCCTACGAGCAGTACTTC
once	TRBV5-4	TRBD1	TRBJ1-1	CASSWTGDTEAFF	TGTGCCAGCAGCTGGACAGGGGACACTGAAGCTTTCTTT
NA	TRBV2	NA	TRBJ1-6	CASSEEVAGDSPLHF	TGTGCCAGCAGTGAGGAGGTGGCGGGGGATTCACCCCTCCACTTT
NA	TRBV19	NA	TRBJ2-7	CASSLIGYEQYF	TGTGCCAGTAGTTTAATCGGCTACGAGCAGTACTTC
NA	TRBV27	TRBD1	TRBJ1-6	CASSLGQGKAGGSPLHF	TGTGCCAGCAGTTTGGGACAGGGGAAAGCGGGTGGATCACCCCTCCACTTT